Below are 9 T cell receptor beta chains sequenced from a single sample in a study of T cell responses to AZD1222 COVID-19 vaccine. Produced via immunoSEQ multiplex PCR; TCRdb's table is partial and in-frame only. In the table there are 100,000 to 150,000 clones, about 87% of which are singletons. The material sequenced was peripheral blood, taken on day 0 of AZD1222 vaccination. These receptors were taken from an adult in good health.

The chain joins TRBV7-8 to TRBJ1-4; D might be TRBD1 (5 bases). The ends were cut back, 7 bases at V and 4 bases at J, with 13 bases in the middle. CDR3 size: 14 residues. Germline-derived CDR1 and CDR2 are SGHVS and FQNEAQ. The CDR3 DNA reads TGTGCCAGCACCACCGGGGGATTTAATGAAAAACTGTTTTTT. Translating it yields CASTTGGFNEKLFF.

The rearrangement uses TRBV28 and TRBJ1-2; D might be TRBD1 (5 bases). CDR1 is MDHEN, CDR2 SYDVKM, per germline. The V end lost 4 bases, the J end lost 5 bases, and 17 bases lay between the germline ends. This CDR3 has 15 residues. Here the CDR3 reads CASSYGGKGIYGYTF. The CDR3 coding sequence is TGTGCCAGCAGTTATGGGGGGAAAGGCATTTATGGCTACACCTTC.

The V call is TRBV10-2, the J call TRBJ1-6; TRBD1 is a possible D gene (6 bases). The length of the CDR3 is 13 residues. Germline V gene lookup returns CDR1 WSHSY and CDR2 SAAADI. Trimming stripped 6 bases from V and 8 bases from J, with 11 bases between. CDR3: CASSTGWDSPLHF. In nucleotides, the CDR3 is TGCGCCAGCAGCACAGGGTGGGATTCACCCCTCCACTTT.

This clone was detected once. The junction and the germline gene differ at one end; a read error may be behind it. The sample contains more than one DNA sequence encoding this CDR3. The chain is built from TRBV7-7 and TRBJ2-3; 8 nucleotides agree with TRBD2. Germline-derived CDR1 and CDR2 are SSHAT and FNYEAQ (reference sequence). The CDR3 has 12 amino acids. CDR3 in amino acids: CASSPGGDTQYF. The CDR3 DNA reads as TGTGCTAGCAGCCCGGGGGGGGATACGCAGTATTTT. The whole variable domain, filled in from reference TRBV7-7 and TRBJ2-3, reads GAGVSQSPRYKVTKRGQDVTLRCDPISSHATLYWYQQALGQGPEFLTYFNYEAQPDKSGLPSDRFSAERPEGSISTLTIQRTEQRDSAMYRCASSPGGDTQYFGPGTRLTVL.

In its sample, this clone was seen a few times. The chain recombines TRBV6-4 with TRBJ2-2; D remains unclear. Germline V gene lookup returns CDR1 MRHNA and CDR2 SNTAGT. The CDR3 length is 14 residues. V was trimmed by 10 bases and J by 0 bases, leaving 12 bases between them. The chain's CDR3 is CAILGRTNTGELFF. The CDR3 nucleotides read TGTGCCATTCTAGGACGGACGAACACCGGGGAGCTGTTTTTT.

In its sample, this clone was seen many times. The V call is TRBV7-9, the J call TRBJ2-3; possibly TRBD2 for D (6 bases). Germline V CDR1 and CDR2: SEHNR, FQNEAQ (reference sequence). The CDR3 has 15 residues. The V and J ends lost 5 bases and 3 bases respectively, with 15 bases between them. CDR3 residues: CASSPKRRVTDTQYF. CDR3 bases: TGTGCCAGCAGCCCGAAAAGGAGGGTGACAGATACGCAGTATTTT.

The V gene is TRBV30, the J gene TRBJ1-2; possibly TRBD1 for D (5 bases). The CDR3 contains 16 residues. Germline-derived CDR1 and CDR2 are GTSNPN and SVGIG (reference sequence). With 1 base removed from V and 2 bases from J, the gap between germline ends came to 17 bases. The CDR3 region is CAWSARRRDANYGYTF. The CDR3 region has the DNA TGTGCCTGGAGTGCCCGGCGGAGGGACGCCAACTATGGCTACACCTTC.

V and J are TRBV2 and TRBJ2-2, with D possibly being TRBD2 (6 bases). This CDR3 is built from 13 residues. Looked up from germline, CDR1 is SNHLY and CDR2 is FYNNEI. Trimming shortened V by 7 bases and J by 3 bases, and 9 bases separated the two germline ends. DNA for the CDR3: TGTGCCAGCATGAGGGAGGACACCGGGGAGCTGTTTTTT. Protein: CASMREDTGELFF.

J is TRBJ1-2 and V is TRBV6-2 or TRBV6-3; D call uncertain. Germline V CDR1 and CDR2: MNHEY, SVGEGT. The V end was cut by 0 bases, the J end by 3 bases, with 11 bases between. This CDR3 region has 15 residues. This CDR3 is CASSYSKGLDYGYTF. CDR3 nucleotides: TGTGCCAGCAGTTACTCGAAAGGACTCGACTATGGCTACACCTTC.